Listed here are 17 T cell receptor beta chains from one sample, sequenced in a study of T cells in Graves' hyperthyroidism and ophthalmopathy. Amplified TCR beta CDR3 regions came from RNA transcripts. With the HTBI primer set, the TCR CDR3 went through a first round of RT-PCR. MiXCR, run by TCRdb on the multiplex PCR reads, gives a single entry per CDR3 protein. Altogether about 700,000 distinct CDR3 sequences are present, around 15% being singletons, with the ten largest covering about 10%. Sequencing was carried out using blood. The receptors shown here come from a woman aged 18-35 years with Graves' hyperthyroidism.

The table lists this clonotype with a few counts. This CDR3 is CASSHLPLSRSGNTIYF. DNA for the CDR3: TGTGCCAGCAGCCACCTGCCCCTCAGTCGCTCTGGAAACACCATATATTTT. This rearrangement joins TRBV14 to TRBJ1-3, with D hard to call. Germline CDR1 reads SGHDN; CDR2 reads FVKESK. This CDR3 contains 17 residues. Trimming took 3 bases from V and 0 from J, leaving 15 bases between them.

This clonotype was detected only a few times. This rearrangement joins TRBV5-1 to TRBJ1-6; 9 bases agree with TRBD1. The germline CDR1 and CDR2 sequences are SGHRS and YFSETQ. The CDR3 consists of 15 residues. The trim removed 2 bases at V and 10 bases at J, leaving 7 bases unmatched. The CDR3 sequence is CASSFSGTGRSPLHF. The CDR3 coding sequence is TGCGCCAGCAGCTTTTCCGGGACAGGGCGCTCACCCCTCCACTTT.

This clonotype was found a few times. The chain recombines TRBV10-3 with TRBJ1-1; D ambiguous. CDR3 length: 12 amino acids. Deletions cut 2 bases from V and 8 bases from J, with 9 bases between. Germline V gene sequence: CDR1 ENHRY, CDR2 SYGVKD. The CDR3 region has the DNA TGTGCCATCAGTGAGCCTCGGAGGGAAGCTTTCTTT. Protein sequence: CAISEPRREAFF.

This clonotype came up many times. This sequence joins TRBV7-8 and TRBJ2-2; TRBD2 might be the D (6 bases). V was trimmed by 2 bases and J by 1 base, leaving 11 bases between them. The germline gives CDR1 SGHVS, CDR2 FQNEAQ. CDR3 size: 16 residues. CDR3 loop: CASSLRGGGNTGELFF. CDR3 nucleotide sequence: TGTGCCAGCAGCTTAAGGGGAGGTGGGAACACCGGGGAGCTGTTTTTT.

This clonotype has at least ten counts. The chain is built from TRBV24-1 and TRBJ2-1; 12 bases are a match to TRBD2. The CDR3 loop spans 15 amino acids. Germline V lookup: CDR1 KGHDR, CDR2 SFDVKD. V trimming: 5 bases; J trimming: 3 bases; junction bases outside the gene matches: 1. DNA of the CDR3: TGTGCCACCAGTGCGACTAGCGGGGGCTACAATGAGCAGTTCTTC. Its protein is CATSATSGGYNEQFF.

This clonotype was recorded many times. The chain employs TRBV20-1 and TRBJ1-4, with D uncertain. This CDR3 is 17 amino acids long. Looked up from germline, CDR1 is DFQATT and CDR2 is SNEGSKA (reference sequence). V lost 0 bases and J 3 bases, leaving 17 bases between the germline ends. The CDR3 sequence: CSARDKAERTSNEKLFF. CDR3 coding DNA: TGCAGTGCTAGAGATAAAGCAGAACGTACGTCTAATGAAAAACTGTTTTTT.

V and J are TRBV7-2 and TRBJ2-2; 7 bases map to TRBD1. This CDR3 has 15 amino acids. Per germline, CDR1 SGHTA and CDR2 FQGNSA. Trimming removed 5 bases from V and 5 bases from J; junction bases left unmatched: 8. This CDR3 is CASSAGTEETGELFF. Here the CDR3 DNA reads TGTGCCAGCAGCGCCGGGACAGAAGAGACCGGGGAGCTGTTTTTT.

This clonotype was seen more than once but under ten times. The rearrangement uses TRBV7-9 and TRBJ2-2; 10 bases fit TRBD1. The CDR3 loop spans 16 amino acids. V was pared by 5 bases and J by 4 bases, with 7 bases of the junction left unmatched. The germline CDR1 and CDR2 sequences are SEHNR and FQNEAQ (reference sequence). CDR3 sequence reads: CASSAGQGTATGELFF. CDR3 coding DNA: TGTGCCAGCAGCGCGGGACAGGGGACGGCCACCGGGGAGCTGTTTTTT.

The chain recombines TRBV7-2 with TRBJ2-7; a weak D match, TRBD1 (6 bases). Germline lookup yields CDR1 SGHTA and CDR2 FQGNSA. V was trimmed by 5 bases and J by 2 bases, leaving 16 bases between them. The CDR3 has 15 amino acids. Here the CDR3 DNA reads TGTGCCAGCAGCACGCCCGGGACAAATGCCTACGAGCAGTACTTC. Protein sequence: CASSTPGTNAYEQYF.

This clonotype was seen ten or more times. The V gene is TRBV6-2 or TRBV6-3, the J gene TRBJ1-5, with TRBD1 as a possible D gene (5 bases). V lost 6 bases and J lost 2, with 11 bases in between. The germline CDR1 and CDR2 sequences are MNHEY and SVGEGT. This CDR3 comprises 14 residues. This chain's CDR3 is CASRVIGGNQPQHF. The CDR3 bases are TGTGCCAGCAGGGTAATAGGGGGCAATCAGCCCCAGCATTTT.

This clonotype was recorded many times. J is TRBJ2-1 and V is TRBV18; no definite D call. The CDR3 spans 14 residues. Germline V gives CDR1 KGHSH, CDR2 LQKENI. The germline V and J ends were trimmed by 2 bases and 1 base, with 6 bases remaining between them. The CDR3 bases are TGTGCCAGCTCACCAGTAAGATCCTACAATGAGCAGTTCTTC. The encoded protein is CASSPVRSYNEQFF. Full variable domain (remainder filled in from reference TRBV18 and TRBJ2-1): NAGVMQNPRHLVRRRGQEARLRCSPMKGHSHVYWYRQLPEEGLKFMVYLQKENIIDESGMPKERFSAEFPKEGPSILRIQQVVRGDSAAYFCASSPVRSYNEQFFGPGTRLTVL.

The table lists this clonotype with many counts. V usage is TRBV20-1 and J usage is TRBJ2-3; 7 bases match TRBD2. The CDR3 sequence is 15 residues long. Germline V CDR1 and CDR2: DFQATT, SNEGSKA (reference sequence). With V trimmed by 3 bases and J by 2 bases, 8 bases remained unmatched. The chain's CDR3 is CSARSPSGITDTQYF. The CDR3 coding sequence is TGCAGTGCTAGGAGTCCTAGCGGCATCACAGATACGCAGTATTTT.

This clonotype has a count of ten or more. CDR3 coding DNA: TGTGCCAGCAGTATCGGACAGGGGAGCGGGGAGCAGTACTTC. Translating gives CASSIGQGSGEQYF. This chain uses TRBV6-1 with TRBJ2-7; 9 bases align to TRBD1. The CDR3 contains 14 residues. CDR1 and CDR2 from the germline V gene are MNHNS and SASEGT. J lost 7 bases, V lost 5 bases, and 9 bases had no gene match.

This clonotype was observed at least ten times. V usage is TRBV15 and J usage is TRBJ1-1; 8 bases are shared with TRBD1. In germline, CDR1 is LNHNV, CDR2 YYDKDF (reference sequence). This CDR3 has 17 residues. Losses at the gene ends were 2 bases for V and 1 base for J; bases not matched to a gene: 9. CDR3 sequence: CATSRPSGGLWNTEAFF. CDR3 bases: TGTGCCACCAGCAGACCTTCAGGGGGCCTTTGGAACACTGAAGCTTTCTTT.

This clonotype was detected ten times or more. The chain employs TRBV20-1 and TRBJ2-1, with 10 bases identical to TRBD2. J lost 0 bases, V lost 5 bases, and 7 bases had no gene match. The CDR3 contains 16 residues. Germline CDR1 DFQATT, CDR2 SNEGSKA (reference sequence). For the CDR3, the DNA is TGCAGTGCTCTACATAGCGGGAGGCGCTCCTACAATGAGCAGTTCTTC. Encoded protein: CSALHSGRRSYNEQFF.

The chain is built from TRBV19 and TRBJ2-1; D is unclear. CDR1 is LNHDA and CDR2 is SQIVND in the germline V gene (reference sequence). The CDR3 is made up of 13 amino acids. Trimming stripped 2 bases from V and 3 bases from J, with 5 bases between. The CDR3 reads CASSIYLYNEQFF. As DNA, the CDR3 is TGTGCCAGTAGTATATATCTCTACAATGAGCAGTTCTTC.

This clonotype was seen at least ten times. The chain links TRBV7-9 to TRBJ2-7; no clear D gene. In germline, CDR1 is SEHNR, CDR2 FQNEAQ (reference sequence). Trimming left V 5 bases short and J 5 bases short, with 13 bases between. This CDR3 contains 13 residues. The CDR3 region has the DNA TGTGCCAGCAGCCCCTCCGTAGAACACGAGCAGTACTTC. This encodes CASSPSVEHEQYF.